This paragraph covers one T cell receptor beta chain sequence. The data are from a study of OX40 agonist ivuxolimab in advanced cancers. Clones were sequenced by immunoSEQ multiplex PCR, and TCRdb holds only the in-frame ones, with some missing. The table lists tens of thousands of clones, roughly 87% of them singletons. The CDR3 loop spans 14 amino acids. Germline V gene lookup returns CDR1 MRHNA and CDR2 SNTAGT. Deletions cut 6 bases from V and 4 bases from J, with 14 bases between. The source is an adult with an advanced solid tumor such as melanoma, head and neck, liver or kidney cancer. The genes are TRBV6-4 and TRBJ2-3; D might be TRBD1 (6 bases). Sequencing used CD4+ or CD8+ T cells sorted from blood, obtained in a trial of the OX40 agonist ivuxolimab. The CDR3 DNA is TGTGCCAGCAGCCCCAGGGGCCCGCCAGATACGCAGTATTTT. It codes for CASSPRGPPDTQYF.